This TCR beta chain was documented in a study of shared clonotypes between healthy human individuals. General study points: Larger estimated richness was generally seen in naive subsets than in memory subsets. Unshared clonotypes carried lower generation probabilities than those common to all four donors.

As concerns this clone: Its cognate antigen is unknown.

Authors' data handling: ImmunoSEQ output held junction-only sequences without quality scores, so filtering differed. Repertoires were generated with immunoSEQ multiplex PCR, while TCRdb's copy carries only in-frame clones and drops some. V and J calls and clone size are given by that table; D and trimming were obtained from the DNA. The sample carries some 1,100,000 clones, 75% to 80% recorded once. A CD45RA-negative memory subset and a CD45RA+ naive subset were separated from the CD4+ cells. This CDR3 spans 15 amino acids. V was trimmed by 4 bases and J by 0 bases, leaving 10 bases between them. Sequenced: memory CD4+ T cells from PBMCs. As for subset: CD45RA-negative fraction. The gene calls are TRBV5-3 and TRBJ1-4; D remains ambiguous. TRBV5-3 is known as an ORF, though its function is uncertain. The receptor's source is a man between 18 and 29 years old in good health. Some clones in this sample may be carry-over from other donors' samples. The CDR3 sequence: CARSGSNSTNEKLFF. For the CDR3, the DNA is TGTGCCAGAAGCGGGAGCAACTCAACTAATGAAAAACTGTTTTTT.